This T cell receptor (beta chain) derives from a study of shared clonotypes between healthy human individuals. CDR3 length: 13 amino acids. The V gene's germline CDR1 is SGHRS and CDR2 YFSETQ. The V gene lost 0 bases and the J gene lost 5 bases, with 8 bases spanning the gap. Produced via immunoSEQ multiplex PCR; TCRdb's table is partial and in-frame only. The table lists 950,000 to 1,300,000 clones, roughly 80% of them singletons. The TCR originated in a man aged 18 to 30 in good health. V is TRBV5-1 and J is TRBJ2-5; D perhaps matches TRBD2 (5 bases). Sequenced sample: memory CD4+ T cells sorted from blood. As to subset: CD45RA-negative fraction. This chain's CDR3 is CASSLGWEETQYF. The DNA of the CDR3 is TGCGCCAGCAGCTTGGGGTGGGAGGAGACCCAGTACTTC.